These 22 T cell receptor beta chains were all obtained from the same sample, sequenced in a study of T cell responses to AZD1222 COVID-19 vaccine. The data were produced by immunoSEQ multiplex PCR, yet TCRdb's version contains in-frame clones alone and is incomplete. The sample shows about 120,000 clones, 80% to 90% of them seen only once. Specimen: peripheral blood, collected on day 0 of MenACWY control vaccination. These TCRs come from an adult in good health.

This chain joins TRBV4-3 and TRBJ2-1; 7 positions match TRBD2. This CDR3 has 18 residues. V was clipped by 4 bases and J by 1 base; unmatched bases: 13. Germline CDR1 LGHNA, CDR2 YSLEER. The CDR3 region has the DNA TGCGCCAGCAGCCCGGGCGCTAACGAGCGGGGTTCCTACAATGAGCAGTTCTTC. It is translated as CASSPGANERGSYNEQFF.

The table lists this clone with a count of one. V gene TRBV5-1 combines with J gene TRBJ2-7; 8 bases fit TRBD1. Per the germline V gene, CDR1 is SGHRS and CDR2 is YFSETQ. The CDR3 loop spans 14 amino acids. Trimming at V came to 5 bases and at J to 6 bases, leaving 10 bases not matched to a gene. This chain's CDR3 is CASRNGQGPGEQYF. The CDR3 nucleotides are TGCGCCAGCAGAAACGGACAGGGTCCGGGCGAGCAGTACTTC.

This rearrangement joins TRBV3-1 (or the pseudogene TRBV3-2) to TRBJ2-5; tentatively, D is TRBD1 (5 bases). The V and J ends lost 6 bases and 1 base respectively, with 12 bases between them. The germline gives CDR1 LGHDT, CDR2 YNNKEL (reference sequence). The CDR3 extends over 14 amino acids. CDR3 loop: CASRPRQSQETQYF. The DNA for the CDR3 is TGTGCCAGCAGACCCCGACAGAGCCAAGAGACCCAGTACTTC.

The V and J genes are TRBV7-9 and TRBJ1-2; 12 bases match TRBD1. This CDR3 spans 14 amino acids. J gave up 8 bases and V 6 bases, and 7 bases lay outside the gene matches. CDR1 is SEHNR and CDR2 is FQNEAQ in the germline V gene (reference sequence). CDR3: CASRPGTGGRGYTF. The CDR3 coding sequence is TGTGCCAGCAGACCCGGGACAGGGGGCCGGGGCTACACCTTC.

This clone was observed a single time. This chain links TRBV4-1 with TRBJ2-5, with 11 bases lining up with TRBD2. With 0 bases clipped from V and 5 bases from J, the junction kept 11 bases outside the gene matches. The germline V gene encodes CDR1 MGHRA and CDR2 YSYEKL. This CDR3 comprises 18 residues. In DNA, the CDR3 is TGCGCCAGCAGCCAAGAGGGGCCTAGCGGGGGGTTCGTGGAGACCCAGTACTTC. This gives the protein CASSQEGPSGGFVETQYF.

The chain employs TRBV12-3 or TRBV12-4 and TRBJ1-6, with D tentatively TRBD1 (5 bases). The CDR3 spans 11 residues. V lost 4 bases, J lost 13 bases, and 8 bases lay in between. CDR3 nucleotide sequence: TGTGCCAGCAGTTCCGGGGACCCCCTCCACTTT. Its protein is CASSSGDPLHF.

The rearrangement uses TRBV28 and TRBJ2-7; D tentatively fits TRBD1 or TRBD2 (6 bases each). CDR1 and CDR2 (germline): MDHEN, SYDVKM. V was trimmed by 10 bases and J by 0 bases, leaving 13 bases between them. The CDR3 totals 13 residues. The CDR3 DNA reads TGTGCCATCAACGGAGGGGGCTCCTACGAGCAGTACTTC. It encodes CAINGGGSYEQYF.

This clone occurred a few times. V and J are TRBV19 and TRBJ1-2; D possibly corresponds to TRBD1 (5 bases). The CDR3 sequence is 14 residues long. V lost 0 bases, J lost 2 bases, and 7 bases lay in between. The germline V gene has CDR1 LNHDA and CDR2 SQIVND (reference sequence). The CDR3 DNA sequence: TGTGCCAGTAGTATAGATGACAGAAACTATGGCTACACCTTC. Protein sequence: CASSIDDRNYGYTF.

This clone was recorded only once. The chain links TRBV10-3 to TRBJ1-5; 8 bases fit TRBD1. Germline V gene data show CDR1 as ENHRY and CDR2 as SYGVKD. V shed 5 bases and J 1 base; nucleotides not matched to a gene: 4. This CDR3 comprises 15 residues. The CDR3 reads CAISSDRGSNQPQHF. The CDR3 nucleotides are TGTGCCATCAGTTCCGACAGGGGAAGCAATCAGCCCCAGCATTTT.

CDR3 loop: CASRLTGNSNQPQHF. Here the CDR3 DNA reads TGCGCCAGCAGGTTGACAGGTAATAGCAATCAGCCCCAGCATTTT. This rearrangement joins TRBV10-2 to TRBJ1-5, with a weak D call TRBD1 (6 bases). Trimming cost V 6 bases and J 0 bases, with 12 bases left between them. CDR1 and CDR2 (germline): WSHSY, SAAADI. CDR3 size: 15 residues.

V is TRBV4-3 and J is TRBJ2-2; tentatively, D is TRBD1 (6 bases). Germline CDR1 reads LGHNA; CDR2 reads YSLEER. V gave up 3 bases and J gave up 3 bases, with 11 bases separating them. The CDR3 totals 15 residues. CDR3 DNA: TGCGCCAGCAGCCAGTCGACAGGATACACCGGGGAGCTGTTTTTT. Amino acids: CASSQSTGYTGELFF.

This clone has only one observation. The chain joins TRBV11-2 to TRBJ2-5; possibly TRBD2 for D (6 bases). Germline V gene sequence: CDR1 SGHAT, CDR2 FQNNGV. The CDR3 has 15 residues. The V and J ends lost 0 bases and 10 bases respectively, with 18 bases between them. The CDR3 region is CASSLDERGRGVQYF. Written as DNA, the CDR3 is TGTGCCAGCAGCTTAGATGAGAGAGGGCGGGGCGTCCAGTACTTC.

This clone occurred a few times. This chain joins TRBV18 and TRBJ1-5, with a weak D call TRBD1 (6 bases). Germline lookup yields CDR1 KGHSH and CDR2 LQKENI. This CDR3 has 15 amino acids. The germline V and J ends were trimmed by 3 bases and 5 bases, with 14 bases remaining between them. CDR3 residues: CASSPGTPRDQPQHF. The CDR3 DNA reads TGTGCCAGCTCACCGGGGACACCCAGGGATCAGCCCCAGCATTTT.

The chain links TRBV7-8 to TRBJ2-7, with TRBD1 matching 8 bases. Germline V gene lookup returns CDR1 SGHVS and CDR2 FQNEAQ. The CDR3 extends over 15 amino acids. V lost 5 bases to trimming and J lost 0 bases; unmatched junction nucleotides: 6. The DNA for the CDR3 is TGTGCCAGCAGCACCAGACAGGGGCCCTCCTACGAGCAGTACTTC. This gives the protein CASSTRQGPSYEQYF.

The count of this clone is one. The chain joins TRBV6-5 to TRBJ1-2; possible D gene TRBD1, 6 bases. Germline-derived CDR1 and CDR2 are MNHEY and SVGAGI. CDR3 length: 15 amino acids. Trimming took 2 bases from V and 5 from J, leaving 15 bases between them. Here the CDR3 DNA reads TGTGCCAGCAGTTACGGCAGGGGTAGTTCTTATGGCTACACCTTC. It yields the protein CASSYGRGSSYGYTF.

This clone was observed a single time. This chain connects TRBV6-2 or TRBV6-3 to TRBJ1-1; possible D gene TRBD1, 6 bases. Germline-derived CDR1 and CDR2 are MNHEY and SVGEGT. With 5 bases removed from V and 0 bases from J, the gap between germline ends came to 16 bases. This CDR3 has 16 residues. The CDR3 is CASSEWGRAMNTEAFF. The CDR3, as DNA: TGTGCCAGCAGTGAGTGGGGGCGAGCCATGAACACTGAAGCTTTCTTT.

This clone was seen just once. This chain links TRBV18 with TRBJ2-7, with TRBD1 as a possible D gene (5 bases). The CDR3 contains 13 residues. Trimming left V 6 bases short and J 3 bases short, with 12 bases between. Germline V gene data show CDR1 as KGHSH and CDR2 as LQKENI. The CDR3 reads CASSPSTVYEQYF. CDR3 nucleotides: TGTGCCAGCTCTCCTTCGACAGTCTACGAGCAGTACTTC.

The chain has TRBV7-2 and TRBJ2-7, with D unclear. The V and J ends lost 1 base and 2 bases respectively, with 9 bases between them. This CDR3 has 14 residues. Germline V gene data show CDR1 as SGHTA and CDR2 as FQGNSA. CDR3 sequence (DNA): TGTGCCAGCAGCTTAGTGGTCGAGACCTACGAGCAGTACTTC. It encodes CASSLVVETYEQYF.

The chain uses TRBV18 and TRBJ1-2; no firm D call. Germline loops: CDR1 KGHSH, CDR2 LQKENI. The CDR3 is 14 residues long. V was clipped by 4 bases and J by 0 bases, with 9 bases between them. CDR3 DNA sequence: TGTGCCAGCTCACAGCCGGGGACTAACTATGGCTACACCTTC. The encoded protein is CASSQPGTNYGYTF. Based on the CDR3 plus reference TRBV18 and TRBJ1-2, the full variable domain is NAGVMQNPRHLVRRRGQEARLRCSPMKGHSHVYWYRQLPEEGLKFMVYLQKENIIDESGMPKERFSAEFPKEGPSILRIQQVVRGDSAAYFCASSQPGTNYGYTFGSGTRLTVV.

This rearrangement joins TRBV2 to TRBJ2-3; TRBD1 agrees at 9 bases. The V gene's germline CDR1 is SNHLY and CDR2 FYNNEI. CDR3 size: 16 residues. V lost 2 bases and J lost 4; bases outside the gene matches: 7. The CDR3 loop is CASSESGTGLADTQYF. The CDR3 bases are TGTGCCAGCAGTGAAAGCGGGACAGGGTTGGCAGATACGCAGTATTTT.

This clone came up once. The V and J genes are TRBV25-1 and TRBJ1-4; 7 bases are a match to TRBD1. The CDR3 runs 16 residues. Germline V lookup: CDR1 MGHDK, CDR2 SYGVNS. V lost 4 bases and J lost 8; bases outside the gene matches: 13. The DNA of the CDR3 is TGTGCCAGCAGTGGGGGGGCCGGGACAGTTAGCGAAAAACTGTTTTTT. It translates to CASSGGAGTVSEKLFF.

The chain links TRBV11-2 to TRBJ1-1; D gene unclear. This CDR3 is 14 amino acids long. Trimming pared 4 bases from V and 4 bases from J, leaving 13 bases between. Germline-derived CDR1 and CDR2 are SGHAT and FQNNGV. The CDR3 sequence is CASSWTRAGTEAFF. DNA for the CDR3: TGTGCCAGCAGCTGGACCCGAGCGGGCACTGAAGCTTTCTTT.